These 2 T cell receptor beta chains were sequenced from one sample in a study of blood T cells in healthy people across ages. A second PCR, run for about 7 to 11 cycles, used a sample-barcoded 5' primer plus a J-beta primer mix. MiXCR, run by TCRdb on the 5' RACE reads, gives a single entry per CDR3 protein. The table has around 900,000 distinct CDR3 sequences, roughly 47% seen once; the top ten hold about a fifth. The sample comprised blood. These receptors were obtained from a woman aged 60-70 years in good health.

On this clonotype itself: A much larger clone lies one base from this, so it may be a read error. The chain recombines TRBV7-2 with TRBJ2-3, with D perhaps TRBD2 (6 bases). CDR3 length equals 14 residues. The germline CDR1 and CDR2 sequences are SGHTA and FQGNSA. The CDR3 loop is CVSSPLASTDTQYF. CDR3 nucleotide sequence: TGTGTCAGCAGCCCTCTAGCGAGCACAGATACGCAGTATTTT.

This chain uses TRBV7-2 with TRBJ2-7; TRBD1 agrees at 7 bases. Trimming removed 3 bases from V and 4 bases from J; junction bases left unmatched: 3. Germline CDR1 reads SGHTA; CDR2 reads FQGNSA. CDR3 size: 13 residues. CDR3 coding DNA: TGTGCCAGCAGCTTTCGGGACAGATACGAGCAGTACTTC. Protein product: CASSFRDRYEQYF.